Presented here are 20 T cell receptor beta chains from one specimen sequenced in a study of blood T cells in healthy people across ages. The second PCR ran about 6 to 12 cycles with a sample-barcoded 5' primer and J-beta primers. TCRdb itself ran the 5' RACE reads through MiXCR, one entry per CDR3 protein. The repertoire holds 1,300,000 or so distinct CDR3 sequences, with around 59% as singletons. Sequencing was carried out using blood. These receptor sequences come from a man between 18 and 29 years old in good health.

The V call is TRBV2, the J call TRBJ2-3; 9 bases line up with TRBD2. Unmatched junction bases numbered 3, after V lost 6 bases and J lost 8 bases. The CDR3 totals 12 residues. Germline CDR1 SNHLY, CDR2 FYNNEI. The CDR3 DNA reads TGTGCCAGCAGCGGGACTAGCCGTACGCAGTATTTT. Amino acids: CASSGTSRTQYF.

The chain combines TRBV5-1 with TRBJ2-3, with 7 bases that match TRBD1. The CDR3 covers 15 residues. In germline, CDR1 is SGHRS, CDR2 YFSETQ. V shed 6 bases, J shed 3 bases, and the junction held 10 bases outside the gene matches. CDR3 loop: CASKGAGEPTDTQYF. In DNA form, the CDR3 reads TGCGCCAGCAAGGGGGCTGGGGAACCAACAGATACGCAGTATTTT.

DNA of the CDR3: TGTGCCAGCAGTTGGGGGGCCGGAGCGGGCCCGGATACGCAGTATTTT. It is translated as CASSWGAGAGPDTQYF. This chain connects TRBV12-3 or TRBV12-4 to TRBJ2-3; D is possibly TRBD1 or TRBD2 (6 bases each). V lost 4 bases, J lost 6 bases, and 20 bases lay in between. The CDR3 contains 16 residues.

The J gene is TRBJ1-5, the V gene TRBV20-1; 7 bases are a match to TRBD1. Trimming at V came to 2 bases and at J to 0 bases, leaving 4 bases not matched to a gene. The CDR3 runs 15 residues. CDR1 and CDR2 (germline): DFQATT, SNEGSKA (reference sequence). The DNA for the CDR3 is TGCAGTGCTAGAAATACAGGGGATAGCAATCAGCCCCAGCATTTT. This encodes CSARNTGDSNQPQHF.

The chain links TRBV29-1 to TRBJ2-2, with D possibly matching TRBD1 (6 bases). V dropped 7 bases and J dropped 0 bases, with 6 bases sitting between them. This CDR3 region has 12 residues. Per germline, CDR1 SQVTM and CDR2 ANQGSEA. The CDR3 sequence is CSGTANTGELFF. The CDR3 coding sequence is TGCAGCGGGACAGCGAACACCGGGGAGCTGTTTTTT.

This clonotype was seen more than once but under ten times. This sequence joins TRBV29-1 and TRBJ2-7, with D possibly being TRBD2 (6 bases). Germline lookup yields CDR1 SQVTM and CDR2 ANQGSEA. The ends were cut back, 8 bases at V and 6 bases at J, with 17 bases in the middle. The CDR3 has 12 amino acids. CDR3 sequence (DNA): TGCAGCTTCGGGACTGCTCGGGGCGAGCAGTACTTC. This sequence encodes CSFGTARGEQYF.

Only a few counts were recorded for this clonotype. The chain couples TRBV29-1 to TRBJ2-7, with TRBD1 matching 8 bases. Germline trimming cut 6 bases from V and 4 bases from J; bases unmatched to any gene: 11. Germline lookup yields CDR1 SQVTM and CDR2 ANQGSEA. The CDR3 sequence is 14 residues long. The CDR3 sequence is CSVAEQGAVYEQYF. CDR3 nucleotide sequence: TGCAGCGTGGCCGAGCAGGGGGCGGTGTACGAGCAGTACTTC.

This chain links TRBV6-2 or TRBV6-3 with TRBJ2-1; tentatively, D is TRBD1 or TRBD2 (5 bases each). Germline V gene sequence: CDR1 MNHEY, CDR2 SVGEGT. The CDR3 has 16 amino acids. Trimming pared 8 bases from V and 3 bases from J, leaving 20 bases between. The CDR3, as DNA: TGTGCCAGCGTTATCGGTTACGGGACCCACTACAATGAGCAGTTCTTC. Its protein product is CASVIGYGTHYNEQFF.

The chain employs TRBV12-3 or TRBV12-4 and TRBJ1-2; D unclear. The CDR3 is made up of 14 amino acids. Trimming took off 5 bases at V and 6 bases at J, with 16 bases between the two ends. In DNA form, the CDR3 reads TGTGCCAGCAGTCTAGACGGCCCAGGCAATGGCTACACCTTC. The encoded protein is CASSLDGPGNGYTF.

A few counts support this clonotype. The chain has TRBV10-3 and TRBJ2-2; 12 bases align to TRBD2. This CDR3 contains 15 residues. Germline lookup yields CDR1 ENHRY and CDR2 SYGVKD. V gave up 10 bases and J gave up 2 bases; unmatched junction bases: 5. CDR3 protein: CATKTSGRNTGELFF. CDR3 coding DNA: TGTGCCACCAAGACTAGCGGGAGAAACACCGGGGAGCTGTTTTTT.

The J gene is TRBJ2-7, the V gene TRBV12-3 or TRBV12-4; 11 nucleotides align to TRBD2. This CDR3 is built from 14 residues. The J segment lost 7 bases and the V segment lost 10 bases, leaving 12 bases of the junction unmatched. CDR3 loop: CATNPGTSGGEQYF. The CDR3 DNA sequence: TGTGCCACGAATCCCGGGACTAGCGGTGGGGAGCAGTACTTC.

The chain is built from TRBV7-2 and TRBJ1-2; D unclear. The CDR3 runs to 14 residues. Trimming took 7 bases from V and 6 from J, leaving 18 bases between them. Germline V lookup: CDR1 SGHTA, CDR2 FQGNSA. For the CDR3, the DNA is TGTGCCAGCACCCCGCTTACTCCCTCCCATGGCTACACCTTC. It yields the protein CASTPLTPSHGYTF.

V is TRBV18 and J is TRBJ2-7; 7 nucleotides line up with TRBD2. This CDR3 is built from 16 residues. With 2 bases clipped from V and 1 base from J, the junction kept 8 bases outside the gene matches. Germline V gene sequence: CDR1 KGHSH, CDR2 LQKENI. The CDR3 loop reads CASSPTSGGRSYEQYF. The CDR3, as DNA: TGTGCCAGCTCACCAACGTCGGGAGGTAGATCCTACGAGCAGTACTTC.

This rearrangement joins TRBV20-1 to TRBJ1-6, with 9 bases that match TRBD1. CDR3 size: 14 residues. V was pared by 3 bases and J by 16 bases, with 13 bases of the junction left unmatched. Germline assignment: CDR1 DFQATT and CDR2 SNEGSKA (reference sequence). The CDR3 DNA is TGCAGTGCTAGGGAACCACGACAGGGGGGAGTTCTCCACTTT. As protein: CSAREPRQGGVLHF.

This clonotype occurred a few times. The chain couples TRBV20-1 to TRBJ2-7; D tentatively fits TRBD1 or TRBD2 (5 bases each). The CDR3 runs 13 residues. Trimming shortened V by 3 bases and J by 4 bases, and 13 bases separated the two germline ends. Germline V lookup: CDR1 DFQATT, CDR2 SNEGSKA (reference sequence). CDR3 sequence: CSASGEGPYEQYF. For the CDR3, the DNA is TGCAGTGCTAGTGGTGAGGGGCCTTACGAGCAGTACTTC.

The chain carries TRBV3-1 and TRBJ2-1, with D perhaps matching TRBD2 (6 bases). V was cut by 4 bases and J by 3 bases, with 10 bases left in between. CDR3 length: 14 amino acids. Germline CDR1 LGHDT, CDR2 YNNKEL (reference sequence). Written as DNA, the CDR3 is TGTGCCAGCAGCCTCCGGGACTTCTACAATGAGCAGTTCTTC. Translating it yields CASSLRDFYNEQFF.

The DNA of the CDR3 is TGTGCCAGCAGTTACTCTGCGGGAGTGGCGGAGACCCAGTACTTC. It yields the protein CASSYSAGVAETQYF. V and J are TRBV6-5 and TRBJ2-5; 7 bases line up with TRBD2. Germline V gives CDR1 MNHEY, CDR2 SVGAGI. The CDR3 covers 15 residues. The V and J ends lost 0 bases and 5 bases, in that order; junction bases with no gene match: 6.

The CDR3 DNA follows: TGTGCCAGCAGCCACGATAGAGGCGGGACTCACGAGCAGTACTTC. Translation gives CASSHDRGGTHEQYF. V is TRBV4-2 and J is TRBJ2-7, with D perhaps matching TRBD2 (6 bases). This CDR3 spans 15 amino acids. V lost 3 bases, J lost 5 bases, and 17 bases lay in between. Germline V gene data show CDR1 as LGHNA and CDR2 as YNFKEQ.

The gene calls are TRBV7-9 and TRBJ1-1, with a tentative D call TRBD1 (6 bases). CDR1 is SEHNR, CDR2 FQNEAQ, per germline (reference sequence). Trimming cost V 5 bases and J 0 bases, with 13 bases left between them. This CDR3 has 15 residues. The CDR3 is CASSLRDTVNTEAFF. The CDR3 DNA reads TGTGCCAGCAGCCTCCGGGACACGGTGAACACTGAAGCTTTCTTT.

This clonotype was detected only a few times. The chain recombines TRBV7-2 with TRBJ2-1; TRBD2 agrees at 9 bases. With V trimmed by 6 bases and J by 7 bases, 13 bases remained unmatched. Germline V gene data show CDR1 as SGHTA and CDR2 as FQGNSA. This CDR3 is 16 amino acids long. The CDR3 sequence: CASSLLAGGPGNEQFF. CDR3 in DNA: TGTGCCAGCAGTTTATTGGCGGGAGGGCCCGGAAATGAGCAGTTCTTC.